This TCR beta chain is from a study of T cells in Graves' hyperthyroidism and ophthalmopathy. Notes on the study in general: Ophthalmopathy, which appeared later, was predicted by the model a median approximately 6.7 months before onset.

Concerning this clonotype: Its matching antigen is unknown.

The V gene end was trimmed by 1 base and the J gene end by 5 bases; junction bases not matched to a gene: 3. CDR3 length: 16 residues. Germline V gives CDR1 LGHNT, CDR2 FRNRAP. Reasons for excluding patients were uncontrolled infection, other autoimmune disease, pregnancy or lactation. Amplification of TCR beta CDR3 regions used RNA as the template. TCR CDR3 regions were first amplified by RT-PCR with HTBI primers. TCRdb analysed the multiplex PCR reads with MiXCR anew, one entry per CDR3 protein. The data contain around 520,000 distinct CDR3 sequences, 14% of them singletons. The sample comprised blood. This TCR was sampled from a woman between 35 and 50 years old with Graves' hyperthyroidism. The J gene is TRBJ2-5, the V gene TRBV12-5, with 14 bases fitting TRBD2. The CDR3 bases are TGTGCTAGTGGTTTGGGACTAGCGGGAGGGTTTGAGACCCAGTACTTC. This sequence encodes CASGLGLAGGFETQYF.